One sample yielded the 25 T cell receptor beta chains listed below, sequenced in a study of early T cells in non-severe SARS-CoV-2 infection. In TCRdb, the 5' RACE reads were re-called with MiXCR into one record per CDR3 protein. The table lists roughly 50,000 distinct CDR3 sequences, around a tenth of them singletons, with roughly 8% in the top ten. The sequenced sample was whole blood. The receptors derive from an adult who was a healthcare worker with PCR-confirmed SARS-CoV-2 infection or an uninfected control (not recorded which).

This clonotype showed up many times. The chain has TRBV10-3 and TRBJ2-7, with D perhaps assigned TRBD1 or TRBD2 (6 bases each). Germline CDR1 reads ENHRY; CDR2 reads SYGVKD. The CDR3 spans 13 residues. V was pared by 2 bases and J by 6 bases, with 11 bases between. The DNA of the CDR3 is TGTGCCATCAGTGAGAGGGGGGCTGGCGAGCAGTACTTC. Protein product: CAISERGAGEQYF.

This clonotype came up a few times. The V call is TRBV12-3 or TRBV12-4, the J call TRBJ1-4; no clear D. This CDR3 is 12 amino acids long. V was trimmed by 7 bases and J by 8 bases, leaving 11 bases between them. The CDR3 DNA sequence: TGTGCCAGCATCGACGATGGGGAAAAACTGTTTTTT. This sequence encodes CASIDDGEKLFF.

This clonotype was picked up many times. This chain uses TRBV30 with TRBJ1-2; D is perhaps TRBD1 (6 bases). CDR3 size: 12 residues. The V end was cut by 5 bases, the J end by 7 bases, with 14 bases between. CDR1 and CDR2 (germline): GTSNPN, SVGIG (reference sequence). CDR3 region: CAWGLIGGGYTF. In DNA, the CDR3 is TGTGCCTGGGGACTTATAGGGGGTGGCTACACCTTC.

This clonotype was counted at least ten times. This chain joins TRBV27 and TRBJ2-7; 8 nucleotides line up with TRBD2. The CDR3 length is 13 residues. Unmatched junction bases numbered 3, after V lost 5 bases and J lost 3 bases. The V gene's germline CDR1 is MNHEY and CDR2 SMNVEV (reference sequence). CDR3 in amino acids: CASSVTSVYEQYF. The CDR3 region has the DNA TGTGCCAGCAGTGTGACTAGCGTCTACGAGCAGTACTTC.

There are many counts of this clonotype. The V and J genes are TRBV11-2 and TRBJ2-7, with TRBD1 identical over 7 bases. J was trimmed by 2 bases and V by 2 bases; bases with no gene match: 6. Germline loops: CDR1 SGHAT, CDR2 FQNNGV. CDR3 length equals 15 residues. CDR3 sequence: CASSLLGTVTYEQYF. CDR3 DNA sequence: TGTGCCAGCAGCTTACTGGGGACAGTTACCTACGAGCAGTACTTC.

The chain uses TRBV7-9 and TRBJ1-1, with D perhaps TRBD1 (6 bases). Germline V gene sequence: CDR1 SEHNR, CDR2 FQNEAQ (reference sequence). This CDR3 has 15 amino acids. Trimming removed 1 base at V and 8 bases at J, with 17 bases between. The CDR3, as DNA: TGTGCCAGCAGCTTAGGCGGGGGGGCGCGCCCCGAAGCTTTCTTT. Protein sequence: CASSLGGGARPEAFF.

This clonotype was observed many times. The rearrangement links TRBV7-6 to TRBJ2-7; D is uncertain. V dropped 5 bases and J dropped 5 bases, with 16 bases sitting between them. Germline lookup yields CDR1 SGHVS and CDR2 FNYEAQ. This CDR3 is built from 14 residues. As DNA, the CDR3 is TGTGCCAGCAGCCCGGACCCCCGGCCCGACGAGCAGTACTTC. This sequence encodes CASSPDPRPDEQYF.

A few counts support this clonotype. This chain connects TRBV5-6 to TRBJ1-1; D gene unclear. The germline V and J ends were trimmed by 1 base and 7 bases, with 8 bases remaining between them. This CDR3 spans 12 amino acids. The germline V gene encodes CDR1 SGHDT and CDR2 YYEEEE. CDR3 DNA sequence: TGTGCCAGCAGCTTGACCGGGATTGAAGCTTTCTTT. It specifies CASSLTGIEAFF.

This clonotype showed up many times. This chain joins TRBV19 and TRBJ1-1, with TRBD1 identical over 8 bases. V dropped 3 bases and J dropped 4; count of bases not matched to a gene: 1. From germline, CDR1 is LNHDA and CDR2 SQIVND (reference sequence). This CDR3 contains 13 residues. CDR3 region: CASSIQGATEAFF. The CDR3 DNA follows: TGTGCCAGTAGTATCCAGGGGGCCACTGAAGCTTTCTTT.

There are many counts of this clonotype. The rearrangement uses TRBV9 and TRBJ1-2; 10 nucleotides agree with TRBD1. V trimming: 4 bases; J trimming: 8 bases; junction bases outside the gene matches: 11. The CDR3 has 15 amino acids. CDR1 SGDLS and CDR2 YYNGEE come from the germline V gene. CDR3 coding DNA: TGTGCCAGCAGCCCTCCTGGGACAGGGGCATGGGGCTACACCTTC. Amino acids: CASSPPGTGAWGYTF.

The rearrangement uses TRBV27 and TRBJ1-2, with D possibly TRBD1 on 5 matching bases. The CDR3 loop spans 13 amino acids. The V and J ends lost 3 bases and 3 bases respectively, with 8 bases between them. Per germline, CDR1 MNHEY and CDR2 SMNVEV (reference sequence). CDR3 in amino acids: CASSLTAHYGYTF. The CDR3 DNA follows: TGTGCCAGCAGTTTGACAGCTCACTATGGCTACACCTTC.

This clonotype occurred many times. This chain joins TRBV5-1 and TRBJ1-1, with D tentatively TRBD1 (5 bases). Germline lookup yields CDR1 SGHRS and CDR2 YFSETQ. The CDR3 covers 15 residues. V was pared by 0 bases and J by 4 bases, with 13 bases between. In DNA, the CDR3 is TGCGCCAGCAGCTTGGAGGGGTCATCGGGCACTGAAGCTTTCTTT. Translated: CASSLEGSSGTEAFF.

This clonotype came up a few times. This chain joins TRBV2 and TRBJ1-6; possibly TRBD1 for D (5 bases). CDR1 SNHLY and CDR2 FYNNEI come from the germline V gene. The CDR3 spans 15 residues. Trimming left V 5 bases short and J 7 bases short, with 15 bases between. The CDR3 here is CASSPDIKSNSPLHF. The CDR3 DNA sequence: TGTGCCAGCAGTCCGGACATCAAGTCGAATTCACCCCTCCACTTT. The full variable domain, rest sourced from reference TRBV2 and TRBJ1-6, is EPEVTQTPSHQVTQMGQEVILRCVPISNHLYFYWYRQILGQKVEFLVSFYNNEISEKSEIFDDQFSVERPDGSNFTLKIRSTKLEDSAMYFCASSPDIKSNSPLHFGNGTRLTVT.

This clonotype has at least ten counts. This chain links TRBV7-2 with TRBJ1-2; D perhaps matches TRBD1 (6 bases). Per the germline V gene, CDR1 is SGHTA and CDR2 is FQGNSA. Deletions cut 5 bases from V and 4 bases from J, with 20 bases between. This CDR3 is built from 16 residues. CDR3 DNA: TGTGCCAGCAGCCCACTTAGAAGGACAGCAATCTATGGCTACACCTTC. Translation gives CASSPLRRTAIYGYTF.

This clonotype occurred many times. The chain carries TRBV27 and TRBJ2-3, with 7 bases matching TRBD1. The CDR3 has 16 amino acids. Germline CDR1 is MNHEY and CDR2 is SMNVEV (reference sequence). V gave up 8 bases and J gave up 4 bases; unmatched junction bases: 15. The CDR3 sequence is CASRPKTGQQADTQYF. CDR3 in DNA: TGTGCCAGCCGGCCCAAGACAGGGCAGCAGGCAGATACGCAGTATTTT.

The chain is built from TRBV15 and TRBJ1-5, with no clear D. V lost 8 bases, J lost 2 bases, and 13 bases lay in between. The CDR3 length is 14 residues. Per germline, CDR1 LNHNV and CDR2 YYDKDF (reference sequence). CDR3 DNA: TGTGCCACCTCCGCCCAGGTTGGCAATCAGCCCCAGCATTTT. Protein: CATSAQVGNQPQHF.

By its share, this clonotype is medium-sized. V and J are TRBV7-9 and TRBJ1-1; 10 nucleotides agree with TRBD1. The germline V gene has CDR1 SEHNR and CDR2 FQNEAQ (reference sequence). The CDR3 contains 19 residues. V lost 4 bases to trimming and J lost 3 bases; unmatched junction nucleotides: 17. CDR3 in amino acids: CASSWDRDRGFLSDTEAFF. CDR3 bases: TGTGCCAGCAGCTGGGACCGGGACAGGGGATTTCTGTCGGACACTGAAGCTTTCTTT.

The chain joins TRBV5-6 to TRBJ2-5, with TRBD1 matching over 7 bases. Germline V gene data show CDR1 as SGHDT and CDR2 as YYEEEE. V was pared by 0 bases and J by 2 bases, with 1 base of the junction left unmatched. The CDR3 runs to 14 residues. The CDR3 coding sequence is TGTGCCAGCAGCTTGGGGACAGGTCAAGAGACCCAGTACTTC. Protein product: CASSLGTGQETQYF.

The gene calls are TRBV18 and TRBJ2-3; 10 nucleotides align to TRBD1. Trimming cost V 4 bases and J 4 bases; bases outside gene matches: 8. Germline loops: CDR1 KGHSH, CDR2 LQKENI. This CDR3 is 16 amino acids long. The CDR3 spells CASSHSRDRGPDTQYF. For the CDR3, the DNA is TGTGCCAGCTCACACTCCAGGGACAGGGGACCAGATACGCAGTATTTT.

This clonotype has ten or more counts. The V and J genes are TRBV19 and TRBJ1-5; tentative D call: TRBD1 (5 bases). The CDR3 is 14 residues long. The V and J ends lost 4 bases and 4 bases respectively, with 11 bases between them. CDR1 and CDR2 from the germline V gene are LNHDA and SQIVND (reference sequence). The CDR3 sequence is CASSRGTSNQPQHF. For the CDR3, the DNA is TGTGCCAGTAGTAGGGGCACGAGTAATCAGCCCCAGCATTTT.

Only a few counts were recorded for this clonotype. V gene TRBV20-1 combines with J gene TRBJ2-3; 9 positions match TRBD2. V lost 4 bases, J lost 5 bases, and 7 bases stayed unmatched. The CDR3 is made up of 14 amino acids. The germline gives CDR1 DFQATT, CDR2 SNEGSKA (reference sequence). CDR3 nucleotides: TGCAGTGCTATTGGCGGGGGGGCCCAAGATACGCAGTATTTT. This encodes CSAIGGGAQDTQYF.

This chain uses TRBV2 with TRBJ1-1, with a possible D match to TRBD1 (6 bases). Trimming pared 0 bases from V and 4 bases from J, leaving 9 bases between. Germline V gives CDR1 SNHLY, CDR2 FYNNEI. This CDR3 comprises 14 residues. CDR3 sequence reads: CASSEAGGLTEAFF. The CDR3 bases are TGTGCCAGCAGTGAAGCCGGGGGGCTCACTGAAGCTTTCTTT.

This sequence joins TRBV29-1 and TRBJ1-4, with D maybe TRBD1 (5 bases). The CDR3 covers 13 residues. Trimming pared 4 bases from V and 7 bases from J, leaving 13 bases between. Germline V CDR1 and CDR2: SQVTM, ANQGSEA. CDR3 nucleotide sequence: TGCAGCGTTGCACGGGCAACAGGTGAAAAACTGTTTTTT. This translates into CSVARATGEKLFF.

The rearrangement links TRBV3-1 to TRBJ2-5; D may be TRBD1 or TRBD2 (5 bases each). Between the trimmed V and J ends, which lost 0 bases and 5 bases, there was a span of 16 bases. Germline loops: CDR1 LGHDT, CDR2 YNNKEL (reference sequence). The CDR3 spans 16 residues. CDR3 residues: CASSQEGTLSGETQYF. The CDR3 nucleotides read TGTGCCAGCAGCCAAGAAGGGACCCTGAGTGGGGAGACCCAGTACTTC.

This clonotype has only a few counts. CDR3: CAWSGVLNTEAFF. Written as DNA, the CDR3 is TGTGCCTGGAGCGGGGTCTTGAACACTGAAGCTTTCTTT. The chain uses TRBV30 and TRBJ1-1; no firm D call. This CDR3 has 13 amino acids. V was clipped by 3 bases and J by 0 bases, with 8 bases between them. CDR1 and CDR2 (germline): GTSNPN, SVGIG (reference sequence).